The 3 T cell receptor beta chains below all came from one sample that was sequenced in a study of cytomegalovirus exposure and HLA in healthy donors. With 60 Vbeta and 13 Jbeta primers, the PCR was carried out. This table comes from immunoSEQ multiplex PCR, and its TCRdb copy is limited to in-frame clones, with some not included. The repertoire has roughly 120,000 clones, 74% of them found once; the top ten carry about 4%. The source material was PBMCs. All receptors come from a woman aged 45-65 years in good health and CMV-seropositive.

J is TRBJ1-2 and V is TRBV5-8; 10 bases are shared with TRBD1. Trimming cost V 4 bases and J 7 bases; bases outside gene matches: 13. Looked up from germline, CDR1 is SGHTS and CDR2 is YDEGEE. The CDR3 totals 16 residues. CDR3 nucleotides: TGTGCCAGCAGCCCCCTAAACGACAGGGGGCGGGGTGGCTACACCTTC. Protein product: CASSPLNDRGRGGYTF.

Written as DNA, the CDR3 is TGCGCCAGCAGCCACGGACAGGGAACAGAGACCCAGTACTTC. Amino acid sequence: CASSHGQGTETQYF. The chain is built from TRBV4-3 and TRBJ2-5; the match to TRBD1 covers 8 bases. CDR3 length: 14 amino acids. J lost 4 bases, V lost 3 bases, and 4 bases had no gene match. Germline assignment: CDR1 LGHNA and CDR2 YSLEER.

This clone was detected a few times. The genes are TRBV19 and TRBJ2-2; 7 bases are a match to TRBD2. V dropped 6 bases and J dropped 3; count of bases not matched to a gene: 10. CDR1 LNHDA and CDR2 SQIVND come from the germline V gene (reference sequence). There are 16 residues in the CDR3. The CDR3, as DNA: TGTGCCAGTAGACATGCGGGGGTGCAATACACCGGGGAGCTGTTTTTT. Protein product: CASRHAGVQYTGELFF.